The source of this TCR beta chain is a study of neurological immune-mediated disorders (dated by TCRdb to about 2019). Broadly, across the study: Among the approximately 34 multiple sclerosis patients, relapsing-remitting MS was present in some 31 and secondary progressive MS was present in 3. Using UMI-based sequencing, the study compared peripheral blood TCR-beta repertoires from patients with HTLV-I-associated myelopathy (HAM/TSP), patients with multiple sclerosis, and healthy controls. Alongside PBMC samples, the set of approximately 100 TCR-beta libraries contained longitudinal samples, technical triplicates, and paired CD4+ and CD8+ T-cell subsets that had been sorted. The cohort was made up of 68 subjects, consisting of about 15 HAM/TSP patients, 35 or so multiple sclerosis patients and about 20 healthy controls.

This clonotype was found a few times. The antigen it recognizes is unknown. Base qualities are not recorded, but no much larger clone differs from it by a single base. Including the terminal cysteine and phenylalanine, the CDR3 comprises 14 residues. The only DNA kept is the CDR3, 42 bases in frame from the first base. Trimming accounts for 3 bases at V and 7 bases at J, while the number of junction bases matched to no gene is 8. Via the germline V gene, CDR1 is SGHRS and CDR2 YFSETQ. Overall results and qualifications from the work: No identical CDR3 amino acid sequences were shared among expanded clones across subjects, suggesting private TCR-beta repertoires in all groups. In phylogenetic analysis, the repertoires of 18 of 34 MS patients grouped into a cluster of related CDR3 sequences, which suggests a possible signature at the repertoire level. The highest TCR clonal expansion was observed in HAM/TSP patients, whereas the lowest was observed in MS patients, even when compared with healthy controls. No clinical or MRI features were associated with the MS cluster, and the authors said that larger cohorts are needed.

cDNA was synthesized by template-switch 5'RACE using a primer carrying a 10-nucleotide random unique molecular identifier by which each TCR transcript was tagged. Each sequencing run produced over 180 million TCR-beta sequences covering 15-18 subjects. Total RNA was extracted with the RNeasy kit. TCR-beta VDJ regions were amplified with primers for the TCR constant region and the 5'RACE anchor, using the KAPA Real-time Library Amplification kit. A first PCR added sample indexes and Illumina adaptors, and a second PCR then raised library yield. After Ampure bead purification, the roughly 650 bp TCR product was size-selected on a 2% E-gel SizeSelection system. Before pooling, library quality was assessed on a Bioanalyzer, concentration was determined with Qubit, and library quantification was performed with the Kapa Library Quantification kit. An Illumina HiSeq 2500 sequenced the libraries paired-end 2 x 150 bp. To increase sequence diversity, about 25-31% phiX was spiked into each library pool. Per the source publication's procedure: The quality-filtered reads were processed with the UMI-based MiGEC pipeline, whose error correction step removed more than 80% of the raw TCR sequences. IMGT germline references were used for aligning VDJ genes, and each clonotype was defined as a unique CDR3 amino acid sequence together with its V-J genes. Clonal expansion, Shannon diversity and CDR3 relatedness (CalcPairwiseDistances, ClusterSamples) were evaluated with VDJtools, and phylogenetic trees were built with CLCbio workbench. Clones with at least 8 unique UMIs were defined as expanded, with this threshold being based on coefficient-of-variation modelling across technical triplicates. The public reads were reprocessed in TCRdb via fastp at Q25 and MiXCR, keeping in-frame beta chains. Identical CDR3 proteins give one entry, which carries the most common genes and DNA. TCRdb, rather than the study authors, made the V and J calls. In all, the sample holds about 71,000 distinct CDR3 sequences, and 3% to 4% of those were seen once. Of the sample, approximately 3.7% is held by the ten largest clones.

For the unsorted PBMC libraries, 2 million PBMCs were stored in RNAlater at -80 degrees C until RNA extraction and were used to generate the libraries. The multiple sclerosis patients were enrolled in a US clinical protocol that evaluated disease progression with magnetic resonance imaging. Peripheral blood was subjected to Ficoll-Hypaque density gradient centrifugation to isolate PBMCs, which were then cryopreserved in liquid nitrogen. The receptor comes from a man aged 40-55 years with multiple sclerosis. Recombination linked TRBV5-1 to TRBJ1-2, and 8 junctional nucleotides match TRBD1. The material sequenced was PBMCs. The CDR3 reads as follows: CASSSTGVGGGYTF. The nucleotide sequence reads TGCGCCAGCAGCTCGACAGGGGTAGGTGGTGGCTACACCTTC.